What follows are 27 T cell receptor beta chains derived from one specimen sequenced in a study of T cell repertoires in cytomegalovirus infection. TCRdb itself ran the reads through MiXCR, one entry per CDR3 protein. This table has about 770,000 distinct CDR3 sequences, 25% to 30% appearing once. These receptors' antigens are unknown. Source: cultured CD8+ T cells from PBMCs, taken from culture after CMV antigen stimulation. The origin of the receptors is a human donor in good health (CMV status not recorded). Some clones in this sample may be carry-over from other donors' samples.

There are many counts of this clonotype. The chain joins TRBV7-2 to TRBJ2-7; D is unclear. Per the germline V gene, CDR1 is SGHTA and CDR2 is FQGNSA. The CDR3 runs 16 residues. The ends were cut back, 1 base at V and 3 bases at J, with 16 bases in the middle. The CDR3 DNA follows: TGTGCCAGCAGCTTAGTCGCCAACGGGTGGATCTACGAGCAGTACTTC. It yields the protein CASSLVANGWIYEQYF.

The V and J genes are TRBV10-2 and TRBJ2-1; D is uncertain. V gave up 8 bases and J gave up 4 bases, with 18 bases separating them. Germline CDR1 is WSHSY and CDR2 is SAAADI. CDR3 size: 15 residues. The CDR3 is CASGQGPKFYNEQFF. CDR3 nucleotide sequence: TGCGCCAGCGGCCAAGGGCCGAAATTTTACAATGAGCAGTTCTTC.

The chain has TRBV7-9 and TRBJ2-7; TRBD1 matches at 10 bases. Looked up from germline, CDR1 is SEHNR and CDR2 is FQNEAQ (reference sequence). This CDR3 has 13 residues. V lost 5 bases, J lost 6 bases, and 4 bases stayed unmatched. The CDR3 DNA sequence: TGTGCCAGCAGCCCGGGACAGGGGCGCGAGCAGTACTTC. It yields the protein CASSPGQGREQYF.

The chain combines TRBV12-3 or TRBV12-4 with TRBJ2-5; D not certain. The V and J ends lost 1 base and 5 bases respectively, with 5 bases between them. This CDR3 is 12 amino acids long. The CDR3: CASSLELETQYF. For the CDR3, the DNA is TGTGCCAGCAGTTTAGAGCTGGAGACCCAGTACTTC.

This chain connects TRBV27 to TRBJ2-3; possible D gene TRBD2, 5 bases. Germline CDR1 is MNHEY and CDR2 is SMNVEV (reference sequence). The V and J ends lost 4 bases and 3 bases respectively, with 17 bases between them. The CDR3 extends over 16 amino acids. CDR3 in amino acids: CASSSDSPVRTDTQYF. The CDR3 nucleotides read TGTGCCAGCAGTTCGGACTCCCCCGTTCGAACAGATACGCAGTATTTT.

Concerning this clonotype: At one end the junction does not follow the germline gene, possibly because of a read error. V is TRBV7-6 and J is TRBJ1-1; tentatively, D is TRBD1 (6 bases). Per the germline V gene, CDR1 is SGHVS and CDR2 is FNYEAQ. The CDR3 consists of 14 residues. The DNA for the CDR3 is TGTGCCGGCAGCTTAGGACAGACGAACACTGAAGCTTTCTTT. Translation: CAGSLGQTNTEAFF.

The chain joins TRBV19 to TRBJ2-1; 8 positions match TRBD1. The CDR3 is made up of 14 amino acids. The germline gives CDR1 LNHDA, CDR2 SQIVND (reference sequence). Trimming at V came to 6 bases and at J to 8 bases, leaving 9 bases not matched to a gene. The CDR3 region has the DNA TGTGCCAGTAGACACGACAGGGGTGTCGATGAGCAGTTCTTC. This encodes CASRHDRGVDEQFF.

This clonotype turned up a few times. The V call is TRBV6-6, the J call TRBJ1-1; D gene uncertain. Trimming removed 3 bases from V and 7 bases from J, with 9 bases in between. CDR3 length equals 12 residues. Germline CDR1 reads MNHNY; CDR2 reads SVGAGI (reference sequence). The CDR3 DNA sequence: TGTGCCAGCAGTTATCTGGTCGGTGAAGCTTTCTTT. This gives the protein CASSYLVGEAFF.

The J gene is TRBJ2-7, the V gene TRBV14; 10 bases map to TRBD1. CDR1 SGHDN and CDR2 FVKESK come from the germline V gene. The trim removed 1 base at V and 7 bases at J, leaving 7 bases unmatched. The CDR3 runs to 15 residues. The CDR3 loop reads CASSQGPTGGREQYV. CDR3 bases: TGTGCCAGCAGCCAAGGCCCGACAGGGGGCCGTGAGCAGTACGTC.

This clonotype was seen more than once but under ten times. DNA of the CDR3: TGTGCCAGCAGTTTATCTCCAGGGGCCCAAGAGACCCAGTACTTC. Protein product: CASSLSPGAQETQYF. This chain joins TRBV27 and TRBJ2-5, with a possible D match to TRBD1 (6 bases). Per germline, CDR1 MNHEY and CDR2 SMNVEV (reference sequence). The CDR3 is made up of 15 amino acids. Trimming pared 0 bases from V and 1 base from J, leaving 9 bases between.

V gene TRBV6-6 combines with J gene TRBJ1-1; D unclear. The CDR3 is made up of 17 amino acids. Germline V gene data show CDR1 as MNHNY and CDR2 as SVGAGI (reference sequence). Deletions cut 0 bases from V and 0 bases from J, with 14 bases between. The CDR3 reads CASSYSLLGSMNTEAFF. In DNA form, the CDR3 reads TGTGCCAGCAGTTACTCTCTTTTGGGGAGCATGAACACTGAAGCTTTCTTT.

The V call is TRBV12-3 or TRBV12-4, the J call TRBJ2-1; TRBD1 might be the D (5 bases). The CDR3 runs to 15 residues. Trimming removed 5 bases at V and 0 bases at J, with 11 bases between. CDR3: CASSPPDISYNEQFF. The DNA for the CDR3 is TGTGCCAGCAGTCCACCGGACATCTCCTACAATGAGCAGTTCTTC.

The chain combines TRBV7-9 with TRBJ2-1, with D maybe TRBD2 (5 bases). V shed 1 base and J shed 6 bases, with 16 bases lying between them. This CDR3 is 16 amino acids long. Germline V gene lookup returns CDR1 SEHNR and CDR2 FQNEAQ (reference sequence). CDR3 bases: TGTGCCAGCAGCTTAGGGAGCCGGGCTAGCAGCAATGAGCAGTTCTTC. Protein: CASSLGSRASSNEQFF.

This clonotype has only a few counts. The J gene is TRBJ2-5, the V gene TRBV12-3 or TRBV12-4, with D perhaps matching TRBD2 (5 bases). The length of the CDR3 is 17 residues. The V end was cut by 1 base, the J end by 1 base, with 16 bases between. The CDR3 is CASSLGAASGSQETQYF. The CDR3 nucleotides are TGTGCCAGCAGTTTAGGGGCCGCTTCGGGGTCCCAAGAGACCCAGTACTTC.

This clonotype was seen many times. The V gene is TRBV7-6, the J gene TRBJ2-3; D is unresolved. This CDR3 has 15 amino acids. CDR1 and CDR2 (germline): SGHVS, FNYEAQ. Trimming cost V 2 bases and J 2 bases, with 11 bases left between them. CDR3 protein: CASSLSPGFTDTQYF. The CDR3 region has the DNA TGTGCCAGCAGCTTATCTCCTGGTTTCACAGATACGCAGTATTTT.

This clonotype was observed a few times. This chain connects TRBV6-6 to TRBJ2-1; possibly TRBD2 for D (5 bases). Germline V gene sequence: CDR1 MNHNY, CDR2 SVGAGI (reference sequence). The V gene lost 8 bases and the J gene lost 6 bases, with 20 bases spanning the gap. There are 15 residues in the CDR3. The CDR3 bases are TGTGCCAGCGCCGGACTTGAACTCCGGGTCAATGAGCAGTTCTTC. It codes for CASAGLELRVNEQFF.

This clonotype has a handful of counts. The rearrangement joins TRBV7-9 to TRBJ2-7, with D hard to call. V was clipped by 4 bases and J by 6 bases, with 19 bases between them. Germline loops: CDR1 SEHNR, CDR2 FQNEAQ (reference sequence). This CDR3 spans 15 amino acids. The CDR3 DNA reads as TGTGCCAGCAGCTCCCCGTTACGTGGGCTTGTCGAGCAGTACTTC. It is translated as CASSSPLRGLVEQYF.

The chain couples TRBV5-5 to TRBJ2-6, with D unclear. CDR3 length equals 16 residues. Germline CDR1 and CDR2: SGHKS and YYEKEE (reference sequence). V lost 1 base to trimming and J lost 1 base, with 9 bases between them. The CDR3 loop reads CASSLPRVSGANVLTF. In DNA, the CDR3 is TGTGCCAGCAGCTTGCCGAGAGTTTCTGGGGCCAACGTCCTGACTTTC.

This chain joins TRBV19 and TRBJ2-2; 9 nucleotides match TRBD2. The CDR3 covers 15 residues. Per the germline V gene, CDR1 is LNHDA and CDR2 is SQIVND (reference sequence). Trimming removed 8 bases from V and 5 bases from J; junction bases left unmatched: 9. DNA for the CDR3: TGTGCCAGTCTCCGCGGGGGGGTGAAAACCGGGGAGCTGTTTTTT. Encoded protein: CASLRGGVKTGELFF.

The V gene is TRBV5-4, the J gene TRBJ2-6; 12 bases fit TRBD1. This CDR3 has 20 amino acids. CDR1 is SGHNT, CDR2 YYREEE, per germline (reference sequence). Trimming cost V 4 bases and J 4 bases; bases outside gene matches: 15. This CDR3 is CASSLARDRGLARGANVLTF. The CDR3 bases are TGTGCCAGCAGCCTTGCAAGGGACAGGGGGCTTGCGAGGGGGGCCAACGTCCTGACTTTC.

This clonotype was observed a handful of times. This chain's CDR3 is CASSSLPSGGFSYNEQFF. The CDR3 DNA follows: TGTGCCAGCAGCTCCCTCCCTAGCGGGGGGTTCTCCTACAATGAGCAGTTCTTC. V gene TRBV5-5 combines with J gene TRBJ2-1; 11 bases line up with TRBD2. CDR1 and CDR2 (germline): SGHKS, YYEKEE (reference sequence). V shed 3 bases, J shed 0 bases, and the junction held 8 bases outside the gene matches. CDR3 size: 18 residues.

This clonotype has a count of ten or more. V and J are TRBV7-2 and TRBJ2-5; D is unresolved. V shed 2 bases and J shed 3 bases, with 7 bases lying between them. CDR1 SGHTA and CDR2 FQGNSA come from the germline V gene. CDR3 length equals 13 residues. In nucleotides, the CDR3 is TGTGCCAGCAGCTTAAACCGGGAAGAGACCCAGTACTTC. This codes for CASSLNREETQYF.

The V gene is TRBV7-8, the J gene TRBJ1-1; tentative D call: TRBD1 (5 bases). The germline gives CDR1 SGHVS, CDR2 FQNEAQ. This CDR3 has 12 amino acids. The V end was cut by 1 base, the J end by 6 bases, with 6 bases between. CDR3 coding DNA: TGTGCCAGCAGCTTAGGGGACCCTGAAGCTTTCTTT. As protein: CASSLGDPEAFF.

This clonotype was detected ten times or more. The chain joins TRBV6-6 to TRBJ2-3, with D perhaps TRBD1 (5 bases). Germline V gives CDR1 MNHNY, CDR2 SVGAGI (reference sequence). V lost 5 bases, J lost 2 bases, and 11 bases lay in between. This CDR3 spans 14 amino acids. The CDR3 nucleotides read TGTGCCAGCAGTCCCGGACACTCCACAGATACGCAGTATTTT. This codes for CASSPGHSTDTQYF.

In this sample, this clonotype turned up a few times. J is TRBJ1-5 and V is TRBV7-6; the match to TRBD1 covers 9 bases. CDR3 length: 15 amino acids. Germline assignment: CDR1 SGHVS and CDR2 FNYEAQ. Trimming cost V 5 bases and J 5 bases; bases outside gene matches: 7. The CDR3 protein is CASSPRGDRDQPQHF. The CDR3 nucleotides read TGTGCCAGCAGCCCGCGAGGGGACAGGGATCAGCCCCAGCATTTT.

At least ten counts were recorded for this clonotype. The chain combines TRBV7-2 with TRBJ2-3, with 7 bases fitting TRBD2. The CDR3 spans 16 residues. V was clipped by 1 base and J by 2 bases; unmatched bases: 6. Germline-derived CDR1 and CDR2 are SGHTA and FQGNSA. The CDR3 is CASSLEGEGYTDTQYF. The CDR3 nucleotides are TGTGCCAGCAGCTTAGAAGGGGAGGGATACACAGATACGCAGTATTTT.

This clonotype was recorded only once. The rearrangement uses TRBV4-1 and TRBJ2-2; 12 positions agree with TRBD2. The CDR3 covers 15 residues. V was pared by 6 bases and J by 3 bases, with 2 bases of the junction left unmatched. CDR1 is MGHRA, CDR2 YSYEKL, per germline. CDR3: CASRRTSGDTGELFF. CDR3 DNA: TGCGCCAGCAGGAGGACTAGCGGGGACACCGGGGAGCTGTTTTTT.